The clone carrying this T cell receptor (beta chain) was seen repeatedly, ten times or more. The trim removed 4 bases at V and 3 bases at J, leaving 3 bases unmatched. CDR1 and CDR2 from the germline V gene are SGHRS and YFSETQ. This CDR3 has 15 residues. Via MiXCR, TCRdb re-called the PCR reads, giving one row per CDR3 protein. This sample has 15,000 to 20,000 distinct CDR3 sequences; around half occur once, and the top ten carry around 24%. This entry is derived from a study of tumor-infiltrating lymphocytes in oesophageal squamous cell carcinoma. The sequenced sample was esophageal tumor tissue. This clonotype was sampled from a male donor with esophageal squamous cell carcinoma. The rearrangement uses TRBV5-1 and TRBJ2-2, with 10 bases matching TRBD2. The DNA of the CDR3 is TGCGCCAGCAGCCTCGGACTAGCGGACACCGGGGAGCTGTTTTTT. Encoded protein: CASSLGLADTGELFF.